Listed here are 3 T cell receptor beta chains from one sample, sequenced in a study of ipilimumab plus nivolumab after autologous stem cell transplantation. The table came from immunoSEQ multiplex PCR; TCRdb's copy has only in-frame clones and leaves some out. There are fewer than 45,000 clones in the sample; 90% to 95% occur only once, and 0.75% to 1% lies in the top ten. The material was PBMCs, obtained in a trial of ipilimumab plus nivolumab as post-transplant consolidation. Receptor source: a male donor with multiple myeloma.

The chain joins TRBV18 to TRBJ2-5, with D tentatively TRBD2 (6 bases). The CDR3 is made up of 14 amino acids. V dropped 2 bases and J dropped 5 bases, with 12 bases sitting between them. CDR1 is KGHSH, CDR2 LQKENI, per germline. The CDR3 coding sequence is TGTGCCAGCTCACCAGGAGGGCCGGGGGAGACCCAGTACTTC. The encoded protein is CASSPGGPGETQYF. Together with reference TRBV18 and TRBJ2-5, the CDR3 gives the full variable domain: NAGVMQNPRHLVRRRGQEARLRCSPMKGHSHVYWYRQLPEEGLKFMVYLQKENIIDESGMPKERFSAEFPKEGPSILRIQQVVRGDSAAYFCASSPGGPGETQYFGPGTRLLVL.

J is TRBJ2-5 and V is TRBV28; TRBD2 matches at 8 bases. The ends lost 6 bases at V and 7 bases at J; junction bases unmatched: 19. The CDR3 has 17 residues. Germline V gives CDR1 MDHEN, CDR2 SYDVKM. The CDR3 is CASSPDGTRRGVGTQYF. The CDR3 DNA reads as TGTGCCAGCAGCCCAGACGGGACTAGGCGCGGGGTTGGGACCCAGTACTTC.

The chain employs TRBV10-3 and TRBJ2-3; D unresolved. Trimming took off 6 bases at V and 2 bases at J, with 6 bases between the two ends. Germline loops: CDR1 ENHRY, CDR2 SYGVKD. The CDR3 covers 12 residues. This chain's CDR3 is CAISQNTDTQYF. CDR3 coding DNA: TGTGCCATCAGCCAAAACACAGATACGCAGTATTTT.